This is a list of T cell receptor beta chains from one sample in a study of blood T cell repertoires in COVID-19. Libraries were prepared by immunoSEQ multiplex PCR; TCRdb keeps only in-frame clonotypes and omits some of them. The profile covers 73,000 or so clones, with around 86% appearing a single time and 7% to 8.5% taken by the ten largest. Sequencing was performed on peripheral blood. Source of these receptors: a man in his thirties or forties with acute or convalescent COVID-19. The CDR3 runs from the conserved cysteine through the conserved F or W. A D gene is named only where the DNA matches it firmly. Only some rows state a clone size, as once, few, many or a class for expanded clones.

j_gene	abundance	v_gene	d_gene	CDR3aa	CDR3nt
TRBJ1-6	-	TRBV7-2	TRBD1	CASSSDRKGSPLHF	TGTGCCAGCAGCTCGGACAGGAAAGGTTCACCCCTCCACTTT
TRBJ1-2	-	TRBV7-2	TRBD1	CASSLSGTGPYGYTF	TGTGCCAGCAGCTTATCCGGGACAGGGCCCTATGGCTACACCTTC
TRBJ1-6	-	TRBV11-2	TRBD1	CASSLSGTASNSPLHF	TGTGCCAGCAGCTTGTCCGGGACAGCTTCTAATTCACCCCTCCACTTT
TRBJ2-4	once	TRBV7-8	TRBD1	CASSLRGDRTYIQYF	TGTGCCAGCAGCTTACGAGGGGACAGAACATACATTCAGTACTTC
TRBJ1-4	-	TRBV28	TRBD1	CASSFADRLKKLFF	TGTGCCAGCAGTTTTGCGGACAGGTTGAAAAAACTGTTTTTT
TRBJ2-1	-	TRBV2	-	CASSKFQGRSEQFF	TGTGCCAGCAGCAAATTTCAGGGTCGGAGTGAGCAGTTCTTC
TRBJ2-2	-	TRBV28	-	CASSAMGGANTGELFF	TGTGCCAGCAGTGCCATGGGGGGAGCGAACACCGGGGAGCTGTTTTTT
TRBJ1-1	-	TRBV18	TRBD1	CASSATNGQGASAFF	TGTGCCAGCTCAGCAACGAACGGACAGGGGGCGAGTGCTTTCTTT
TRBJ2-5	-	TRBV10-3	TRBD1	CAIRAGTGEETQYF	TGTGCCATCAGAGCCGGGACAGGTGAAGAGACCCAGTACTTC
TRBJ2-1	-	TRBV24-1	TRBD2	CATSDIGGRVNEQFF	TGTGCCACCAGTGATATTGGCGGGAGGGTCAATGAGCAGTTCTTC
TRBJ1-5	-	TRBV5-8	-	CASSFLGRGNQPQHF	TGTGCCAGCAGCTTTCTAGGGCGGGGGAATCAGCCCCAGCATTTT
TRBJ1-3	-	TRBV28	TRBD1	CASRETGGGNTIYF	TGTGCCAGCAGGGAAACAGGGGGCGGAAACACCATATATTTT
TRBJ2-1	few	TRBV19	-	CASSIFAGRTNEQFF	TGTGCCAGTAGTATATTCGCGGGAAGGACCAATGAGCAGTTCTTC
TRBJ1-1	-	TRBV6-6	-	CASITQGYTEAFF	TGTGCCAGCATTACACAGGGCTACACTGAAGCTTTCTTT
TRBJ2-7	-	TRBV2	-	CASSGSAYEQYF	TGTGCCAGCAGTGGGAGTGCGTACGAGCAGTACTTC
TRBJ2-7	-	TRBV6-1	TRBD1	CASSEGGDRAYYEQYF	TGTGCCAGCAGTGAAGGGGGGGACAGGGCCTACTACGAGCAGTACTTC
TRBJ2-2	-	TRBV9	-	CASSTGADTGELFF	TGTGCCAGCAGCACGGGAGCGGACACCGGGGAGCTGTTTTTT
TRBJ1-1	-	TRBV2	TRBD1	CASSQGQGRTEAFF	TGTGCCAGCAGCCAAGGACAGGGAAGAACTGAAGCTTTCTTT
TRBJ1-2	-	TRBV7-2	TRBD1	CASSQRTGGPGYTF	TGTGCCAGCAGTCAAAGAACAGGGGGCCCGGGCTACACCTTC
TRBJ1-4	-	TRBV5-1	-	CASSLDGGMSTNEKLFF	TGCGCCAGCAGCTTGGACGGGGGGATGTCAACTAATGAAAAACTGTTTTTT
TRBJ2-7	-	TRBV9	TRBD2	CASSGGRTSGIFEQYF	TGTGCCAGCAGCGGGGGCAGGACTAGCGGGATCTTCGAGCAGTACTTC
TRBJ1-3	-	TRBV9	-	CASSDLGVSGNTIYF	TGTGCCAGCAGCGATCTCGGGGTCTCTGGAAACACCATATATTTT
TRBJ2-6	-	TRBV9	-	CASSPGPSGANVLTF	TGTGCCAGCAGCCCCGGTCCTTCTGGGGCCAACGTCCTGACTTTC
TRBJ2-7	-	TRBV19	TRBD1	CATRVGTGTYEQYF	TGTGCCACGAGGGTGGGGACAGGGACATACGAGCAGTACTTC
TRBJ2-2	-	TRBV18	TRBD2	CASSLTQPAGGNTGELFF	TGTGCCAGCTCACTTACTCAACCAGCGGGAGGAAACACCGGGGAGCTGTTTTTT
TRBJ2-7	-	TRBV7-8	-	CASSLGVGWARTYEQYF	TGTGCCAGCAGCTTAGGGGTTGGTTGGGCTCGCACCTACGAGCAGTACTTC
TRBJ2-2	-	TRBV2	-	CASTREEYRRGFFF	TGTGCCAGCACCAGGGAGGAGTACCGGCGGGGTTTCTTTTTT
TRBJ2-2	-	TRBV4-1	-	CASSQGQGNTGELFF	TGCGCCAGCAGCCAAGGCCAGGGGAACACCGGGGAGCTGTTTTTT
TRBJ2-1	-	TRBV5-1	-	CASSSTSFVSSYNEQFF	TGCGCCAGCAGCTCCACTAGCTTCGTAAGCTCCTACAATGAGCAGTTCTTC
TRBJ2-1	-	TRBV30	-	CAWSSSGLSYNEQFF	TGTGCCTGGAGTTCTTCGGGACTTTCCTACAATGAGCAGTTCTTC
TRBJ2-3	-	TRBV28	-	CASSLGGADTQYF	TGTGCCAGCAGCTTGGGGGGTGCGGATACGCAGTATTTT
TRBJ2-3	-	TRBV19	-	CASAYNLGGVGDTQYF	TGTGCCAGCGCATATAACTTGGGGGGAGTTGGAGATACGCAGTATTTT
TRBJ1-2	-	TRBV5-6	TRBD1	CASSLGHRGFLKDYGYTF	TGTGCCAGCAGCTTGGGGCACAGGGGGTTTTTAAAGGACTATGGCTACACCTTC
TRBJ2-3	-	TRBV6-1	TRBD2	CASSENLAGLGGAQYF	TGTGCCAGCAGTGAAAACTTAGCGGGCCTGGGGGGGGCGCAGTATTTT
TRBJ1-1	-	TRBV2	-	CASSVEGPTEAFF	TGTGCCAGCAGTGTGGAGGGGCCCACTGAAGCTTTCTTT
TRBJ2-3	once	TRBV7-2	TRBD1	CASSLMPGQGTDTQYF	TGTGCCAGCAGCTTGATGCCGGGACAGGGCACAGATACGCAGTATTTT
TRBJ2-1	-	TRBV6-4	TRBD1	CASSTDRGQTYNEQFF	TGTGCCAGCAGCACCGACAGGGGGCAAACGTACAATGAGCAGTTCTTC
TRBJ2-1	-	TRBV7-2	TRBD2	CASRALAGENEQFF	TGTGCCAGCCGGGCCCTAGCGGGAGAGAATGAGCAGTTCTTC
TRBJ2-3	-	TRBV3-1/TRBV3-2	TRBD2	CASSQDRGLAGSTDTQYF	TGTGCCAGCAGCCAAGATCGTGGCCTAGCGGGAAGCACAGATACGCAGTATTTT
TRBJ2-5	once	TRBV7-9	TRBD2	CASSLTAGTSGSQETQYF	TGTGCCAGCAGCCTTACTGCAGGGACTAGCGGGAGTCAGGAGACCCAGTACTTC
TRBJ2-3	-	TRBV7-6	TRBD1	CASSLGTGSDTQYF	TGTGCCAGCAGCTTGGGGACAGGGTCAGATACGCAGTATTTT
TRBJ1-6	-	TRBV27	-	CASSPFRFSNSPLHF	TGTGCCAGCAGTCCTTTCAGGTTCTCTAATTCACCCCTCCACTTT
TRBJ2-7	-	TRBV7-2	TRBD1	CASTDRVGAYEQYF	TGTGCCAGCACCGACAGGGTGGGGGCCTACGAGCAGTACTTC
TRBJ1-2	-	TRBV7-3	-	CASTQGTSYGYTF	TGTGCCAGCACACAGGGTACCAGTTATGGCTACACCTTC
TRBJ2-2	-	TRBV5-1	TRBD1	CASSGTGHTGELFF	TGCGCCAGCAGCGGGACAGGGCATACCGGGGAGCTGTTTTTT
TRBJ1-2	few	TRBV27	-	CASRRDWGNYGYTF	TGTGCCAGCAGGCGGGATTGGGGCAACTATGGCTACACCTTC
TRBJ2-1	-	TRBV7-9	TRBD1	CASSLQTGRRQFF	TGTGCCAGCAGCTTACAGACAGGGCGGCGGCAGTTCTTC
TRBJ1-1	-	TRBV21-1	-	CASSGKGAEAFF	TGTGCCAGCTCGGGGAAGGGCGCTGAAGCTTTCTTT
TRBJ1-3	-	TRBV3-1/TRBV3-2	-	CASSHTLTYGNTIYF	TGTGCCAGCAGCCACACCCTGACATACGGAAACACCATATATTTT
TRBJ2-7	once	TRBV5-6	TRBD1	CASRLTGTGGHEQYF	TGTGCCAGCAGATTAACCGGGACAGGGGGCCACGAGCAGTACTTC
TRBJ2-1	-	TRBV7-2	-	CASSLGPRGYNEQFF	TGTGCCAGCAGCTTAGGACCGCGGGGCTACAATGAGCAGTTCTTC
TRBJ2-7	-	TRBV6-2/TRBV6-3	TRBD2	CASSFGAGVLGSYEQYF	TGTGCCAGCAGCTTCGGAGCGGGAGTGTTGGGATCCTACGAGCAGTACTTC
TRBJ1-5	-	TRBV6-5	TRBD1	CASRKTGANQPQHF	TGTGCCAGCAGGAAGACAGGGGCCAATCAGCCCCAGCATTTT
TRBJ2-2	-	TRBV5-1	-	CASSLAVGAPGGTGELFF	TGCGCCAGCAGCTTGGCCGTGGGGGCCCCAGGGGGGACCGGGGAGCTGTTTTTT
TRBJ2-1	-	TRBV4-2	-	CASSQGENSPRNEQFF	TGTGCCAGCAGCCAAGGGGAGAACTCCCCGAGAAATGAGCAGTTCTTC